One sample yielded the 32 T cell receptor beta chains listed below, sequenced in a study of identical twins. MiXCR, run by TCRdb on the 5' RACE reads, gives a single entry per CDR3 protein. The sample includes about 530,000 distinct CDR3 sequences, roughly 15% of them seen just once. These data also featured in a second study, about yellow fever vaccine responses in identical twins.

Material for sequencing was CD4+ T cells sorted from blood. The receptors were gathered from a young woman in good health.

V gene TRBV12-3 or TRBV12-4 combines with J gene TRBJ2-1, with 8 bases aligning to TRBD2. J lost 10 bases, V lost 5 bases, and 7 bases had no gene match. This CDR3 region has 13 residues. The DNA for the CDR3 is TGTGCCAGCAGTATCGGACTAGCTCTGGAGCAGTTCTTC. As protein: CASSIGLALEQFF.

The chain employs TRBV4-1 and TRBJ1-5; D is uncertain. The CDR3 loop spans 15 amino acids. Germline V gene data show CDR1 as MGHRA and CDR2 as YSYEKL. Trimming stripped 2 bases from V and 3 bases from J, with 11 bases between. CDR3 sequence reads: CASSQRLAYNQPQHF. In nucleotides, the CDR3 is TGCGCCAGCAGCCAAAGGTTAGCTTACAATCAGCCCCAGCATTTT.

This clonotype was found a few times. The chain links TRBV5-1 to TRBJ2-5, with D unresolved. CDR1 is SGHRS and CDR2 is YFSETQ in the germline V gene. V dropped 2 bases and J dropped 7 bases, with 12 bases sitting between them. This CDR3 has 13 amino acids. Here the CDR3 reads CASSFSSPGTQYF. CDR3 sequence (DNA): TGCGCCAGCAGCTTCTCCTCGCCCGGGACCCAGTACTTC.

This clonotype was recorded many times. The rearrangement links TRBV11-2 to TRBJ2-6; D gene unclear. This CDR3 is built from 16 residues. The germline V gene encodes CDR1 SGHAT and CDR2 FQNNGV. Trimming left V 0 bases short and J 2 bases short, with 8 bases between. The CDR3 bases are TGTGCCAGCAGCTTAGATCCCCGACCTGGGGCCAACGTCCTGACTTTC. It is translated as CASSLDPRPGANVLTF. Looking up the rest from reference TRBV11-2 and TRBJ2-6 gives the full variable domain: EAGVAQSPRYKIIEKRQSVAFWCNPISGHATLYWYQQILGQGPKLLIQFQNNGVVDDSQLPKDRFSAERLKGVDSTLKIQPAKLEDSAVYLCASSLDPRPGANVLTFGAGSRLTVL.

V is TRBV29-1 and J is TRBJ2-1, with 7 bases matching TRBD1. The CDR3 totals 13 residues. V shed 6 bases and J 5 bases; nucleotides not matched to a gene: 7. The germline V gene has CDR1 SQVTM and CDR2 ANQGSEA. The CDR3 DNA reads as TGCAGCGTCCACAGGGACAGCAACAATGAGCAGTTCTTC. It is translated as CSVHRDSNNEQFF.

This clonotype was observed a handful of times. The rearrangement links TRBV12-3 or TRBV12-4 to TRBJ2-1; 11 bases fit TRBD2. V lost 5 bases to trimming and J lost 10 bases; unmatched junction nucleotides: 10. The CDR3 consists of 15 residues. The CDR3 loop is CASSGTSGGVGEQFF. CDR3 nucleotide sequence: TGTGCCAGCAGTGGGACTAGCGGAGGAGTTGGCGAGCAGTTCTTC.

The chain employs TRBV3-1 and TRBJ2-3; 11 bases are shared with TRBD2. The CDR3 contains 18 residues. Germline lookup yields CDR1 LGHDT and CDR2 YNNKEL (reference sequence). Trimming removed 10 bases from V and 1 base from J; junction bases left unmatched: 16. The CDR3: CAICIPEGLAGGTDTQYF. CDR3 DNA: TGTGCCATCTGTATACCAGAAGGACTAGCGGGCGGCACAGATACGCAGTATTTT.

A few counts support this clonotype. The chain is built from TRBV5-6 and TRBJ1-1; D call uncertain. This CDR3 region has 15 residues. Germline V gene sequence: CDR1 SGHDT, CDR2 YYEEEE. Deletions cut 0 bases from V and 5 bases from J, with 14 bases between. The CDR3 spells CASSLVRGGRTEAFF. Here the CDR3 DNA reads TGTGCCAGCAGCTTGGTTCGGGGTGGCAGAACTGAAGCTTTCTTT.

This clonotype was observed a handful of times. The V and J genes are TRBV19 and TRBJ2-3; 14 positions match TRBD2. The V segment lost 3 bases and the J segment 4 bases; nucleotides outside the gene matches: 12. CDR1 LNHDA and CDR2 SQIVND come from the germline V gene (reference sequence). The CDR3 totals 19 residues. CDR3 residues: CASSIGTSGGGGSADTQYF. In DNA form, the CDR3 reads TGTGCCAGTAGTATCGGGACTAGCGGGGGAGGCGGTAGCGCAGATACGCAGTATTTT.

J is TRBJ1-3 and V is TRBV5-8; D gene ambiguous. Germline V lookup: CDR1 SGHTS, CDR2 YDEGEE. The CDR3 length is 14 residues. Trimming removed 1 base from V and 4 bases from J, with 9 bases in between. The CDR3 loop reads CASSLSLVGNTIYF. DNA of the CDR3: TGTGCCAGCAGCTTGTCCTTGGTGGGAAACACCATATATTTT.

This clonotype came up a few times. The CDR3 region is CASSPNAPGQLYGYTF. The CDR3 DNA reads as TGTGCCAGCTCACCAAACGCCCCCGGACAGCTCTATGGCTACACCTTC. V and J are TRBV18 and TRBJ1-2; D is possibly TRBD1 (6 bases). V was shortened by 2 bases and J by 4 bases, with 17 bases between the two germline ends. The germline V gene encodes CDR1 KGHSH and CDR2 LQKENI. The CDR3 runs to 16 residues.

The table lists this clonotype with a few counts. V is TRBV18 and J is TRBJ2-2; D uncertain. Germline CDR1 and CDR2: KGHSH and LQKENI. The CDR3 has 15 residues. The germline V and J ends were trimmed by 6 bases and 0 bases, with 11 bases remaining between them. CDR3 sequence reads: CASSVRRPNTGELFF. For the CDR3, the DNA is TGTGCCAGCTCGGTGCGCAGACCGAACACCGGGGAGCTGTTTTTT.

The rearrangement uses TRBV4-1 and TRBJ1-2; maybe TRBD1 (5 bases). Per germline, CDR1 MGHRA and CDR2 YSYEKL. V was clipped by 3 bases and J by 6 bases, with 17 bases between them. The CDR3 consists of 15 residues. The CDR3 spells CASSHPPRGEHGYTF. The CDR3 DNA reads TGCGCCAGCAGCCATCCCCCACGGGGGGAACATGGCTACACCTTC.

J is TRBJ2-2 and V is TRBV27; tentatively, D is TRBD2 (5 bases). Trimming pared 6 bases from V and 4 bases from J, leaving 12 bases between. There are 14 residues in the CDR3. Germline values: CDR1 MNHEY, CDR2 SMNVEV (reference sequence). CDR3 residues: CASRLTGFTGELFF. CDR3 sequence (DNA): TGTGCCAGCAGATTAACGGGGTTCACCGGGGAGCTGTTTTTT.

The table lists this clonotype with a few counts. V and J are TRBV6-2 or TRBV6-3 and TRBJ2-3, with D possibly being TRBD2 (5 bases). CDR3 length equals 15 residues. Germline V gene lookup returns CDR1 MNHEY and CDR2 SVGEGT. V lost 6 bases and J lost 11, with 24 bases in between. DNA of the CDR3: TGTGCCAGCAGGGAGGCCGGGATAAGGCGCAATGAGCAGTATTTT. It encodes CASREAGIRRNEQYF.

A few counts support this clonotype. V and J are TRBV5-5 and TRBJ2-7, with TRBD2 matching over 9 bases. V lost 0 bases to trimming and J lost 6 bases; unmatched junction nucleotides: 10. CDR1 SGHKS and CDR2 YYEKEE come from the germline V gene (reference sequence). CDR3 size: 16 residues. CDR3 sequence reads: CASSLVLAGFQFEQYF. Here the CDR3 DNA reads TGTGCCAGCAGCTTGGTTCTAGCGGGATTTCAGTTCGAGCAGTACTTC.

This clonotype was observed at least ten times. The J gene is TRBJ2-3, the V gene TRBV12-3 or TRBV12-4; D possibly uses TRBD1 or TRBD2 (5 bases each). The ends were cut back, 3 bases at V and 4 bases at J, with 11 bases in the middle. The CDR3 length is 14 residues. Here the CDR3 DNA reads TGTGCCAGCAGTTTTTGGGGGAGTGCAGATACGCAGTATTTT. Its protein product is CASSFWGSADTQYF.

This clonotype turned up a few times. The chain couples TRBV18 to TRBJ2-5, with TRBD1 matching over 7 bases. Trimming cost V 0 bases and J 5 bases; bases outside gene matches: 3. Germline V lookup: CDR1 KGHSH, CDR2 LQKENI. This CDR3 is 14 amino acids long. The CDR3 nucleotides are TGTGCCAGCTCACCACCGTTGACAGGGGAGACCCAGTACTTC. Translated: CASSPPLTGETQYF.

V and J are TRBV29-1 and TRBJ1-1, with D maybe TRBD1 (6 bases). V gave up 5 bases and J gave up 2 bases, with 12 bases separating them. This CDR3 contains 13 residues. Germline V gene data show CDR1 as SQVTM and CDR2 as ANQGSEA. The CDR3 DNA sequence: TGCAGCGTTTCCCTGACAGGCAACACTGAAGCTTTCTTT. Amino acids: CSVSLTGNTEAFF.

The chain carries TRBV3-1 and TRBJ2-5, with 7 bases that match TRBD1. The CDR3 is made up of 13 amino acids. The V gene's germline CDR1 is LGHDT and CDR2 YNNKEL (reference sequence). With V trimmed by 6 bases and J by 5 bases, 6 bases remained unmatched. CDR3: CASRGQVGETQYF. CDR3 nucleotides: TGTGCCAGCAGAGGACAGGTCGGGGAGACCCAGTACTTC.

The genes are TRBV5-6 and TRBJ1-1; possibly TRBD1 for D (5 bases). CDR1 is SGHDT and CDR2 is YYEEEE in the germline V gene. The CDR3 extends over 15 amino acids. Trimming left V 5 bases short and J 4 bases short, with 18 bases between. CDR3 nucleotides: TGTGCCAGCAGTCGGGGCGGGCCCGGGAGCACTGAAGCTTTCTTT. Translating it yields CASSRGGPGSTEAFF.

The V and J genes are TRBV12-3 or TRBV12-4 and TRBJ2-2; D gene unclear. The CDR3 runs 15 residues. Trimming removed 6 bases at V and 2 bases at J, with 13 bases between. In nucleotides, the CDR3 is TGTGCCAGCAGCCTGTCGGGCTTTAACACCGGGGAGCTGTTTTTT. The encoded protein is CASSLSGFNTGELFF.

The sample holds a few counts of this clonotype. The rearrangement uses TRBV28 and TRBJ2-1; D could derive from TRBD1 or TRBD2 (5 bases each). Germline lookup yields CDR1 MDHEN and CDR2 SYDVKM. The CDR3 contains 13 residues. V shed 7 bases and J shed 8 bases, with 15 bases lying between them. The CDR3 here is CASISQLGDEQFF. CDR3 bases: TGTGCCAGCATTTCTCAACTAGGGGATGAGCAGTTCTTC. Variable domain in full (rest from reference TRBV28 and TRBJ2-1): DVKVTQSSRYLVKRTGEKVFLECVQDMDHENMFWYRQDPGLGLRLIYFSYDVKMKEKGDIPEGYSVSREKKERFSLILESASTNQTSMYLCASISQLGDEQFFGPGTRLTVL.

This sequence joins TRBV11-2 and TRBJ2-5; D not resolved. Between the trimmed V and J ends, which lost 5 bases and 1 base, there was a span of 8 bases. Germline loops: CDR1 SGHAT, CDR2 FQNNGV. The CDR3 runs 13 residues. CDR3 region: CASSMDPQETQYF. The CDR3 DNA sequence: TGTGCCAGCAGCATGGACCCCCAAGAGACCCAGTACTTC.

This clonotype has more than one count but fewer than ten. The rearrangement uses TRBV7-8 and TRBJ2-1, with D possibly being TRBD2 (5 bases). Per the germline V gene, CDR1 is SGHVS and CDR2 is FQNEAQ. The V end lost 0 bases, the J end lost 8 bases, and 8 bases lay between the germline ends. This CDR3 has 13 residues. As DNA, the CDR3 is TGTGCCAGCAGCTTAGCCGGGATGGATGAGCAGTTCTTC. Its protein is CASSLAGMDEQFF.

This clonotype was seen a few times. This sequence joins TRBV20-1 and TRBJ2-1; D tentatively fits TRBD1 or TRBD2 (7 bases each). Germline lookup yields CDR1 DFQATT and CDR2 SNEGSKA (reference sequence). V was pared by 3 bases and J by 4 bases, with 22 bases between. CDR3 length: 17 amino acids. The CDR3 nucleotides are TGCAGTGCTAGGTCGGAGGGGGCGGGGGCGACATACAATGAGCAGTTCTTC. Amino acid sequence: CSARSEGAGATYNEQFF.

This clonotype was counted at least ten times. As DNA, the CDR3 is TGCGCCAGCAAGGCCGGCAATCCGAACACTGAAGCTTTCTTT. This gives the protein CASKAGNPNTEAFF. The J gene is TRBJ1-1, the V gene TRBV5-1, with no clear D. CDR3 size: 14 residues. The germline V gene has CDR1 SGHRS and CDR2 YFSETQ. Trimming took 6 bases from V and 1 from J, leaving 13 bases between them. The full variable domain, its missing parts supplied by reference TRBV5-1 and TRBJ1-1, is KAGVTQTPRYLIKTRGQQVTLSCSPISGHRSVSWYQQTPGQGLQFLFEYFSETQRNKGNFPGRFSGRQFSNSRSEMNVSTLELGDSALYLCASKAGNPNTEAFFGQGTRLTVV.

In this sample, this clonotype turned up a few times. The chain links TRBV2 to TRBJ2-3, with 14 nucleotides matching TRBD2. This CDR3 contains 15 residues. Germline lookup yields CDR1 SNHLY and CDR2 FYNNEI. The V segment lost 6 bases and the J segment 2 bases; nucleotides outside the gene matches: 1. The CDR3 protein is CASRTSGRDTDTQYF. CDR3 DNA sequence: TGTGCCAGCAGGACTAGCGGGAGGGACACAGATACGCAGTATTTT.

The CDR3 region is CASSETVSNQPQHF. CDR3 in DNA: TGTGCCAGCAGTGAAACAGTTAGCAATCAGCCCCAGCATTTT. The chain links TRBV6-1 to TRBJ1-5; D unresolved. V was pared by 2 bases and J by 0 bases, with 5 bases between. Germline V gives CDR1 MNHNS, CDR2 SASEGT. This CDR3 comprises 14 residues.

This chain connects TRBV20-1 to TRBJ2-1; a possible D gene is TRBD2 (5 bases). The CDR3 consists of 11 residues. Trimming left V 6 bases short and J 8 bases short, with 11 bases between. Germline CDR1 and CDR2: DFQATT and SNEGSKA (reference sequence). The CDR3 region is CSAGVGYEQFF. CDR3 bases: TGCAGTGCGGGAGTCGGGTATGAGCAGTTCTTC.

This clonotype was seen a handful of times. This sequence joins TRBV3-1 and TRBJ2-1; 10 positions agree with TRBD2. V dropped 2 bases and J dropped 7; count of bases not matched to a gene: 8. Germline V CDR1 and CDR2: LGHDT, YNNKEL (reference sequence). This CDR3 is built from 16 residues. The chain's CDR3 is CASSQPSSGRVNEQFF. The CDR3 DNA is TGTGCCAGCAGCCAACCCTCTAGCGGGAGAGTAAATGAGCAGTTCTTC.

The V gene is TRBV10-3, the J gene TRBJ2-7; the match to TRBD2 covers 16 bases. Trimming took 3 bases from V and 2 from J; bases not matched to a gene: 10. The CDR3 is 19 amino acids. CDR1 and CDR2 (germline): ENHRY, SYGVKD. DNA of the CDR3: TGTGCCATCAGTGATAATTCGGGACTAGCGGGAGGGACCCCCTACGAGCAGTACTTC. Protein sequence: CAISDNSGLAGGTPYEQYF.